This is a list of T cell receptor beta chains from one sample in a study of blood T cell repertoires in COVID-19. TCRdb's table, derived via immunoSEQ multiplex PCR, lists solely in-frame clones and lacks some. The sample includes tens of thousands of clones, over 75% of them seen just once. The sample was peripheral blood. The receptors stem from a man between 65 and 85 years old with active or convalescent COVID-19. CDR3s include the opening cysteine and the closing phenylalanine or tryptophan. The D gene is left open where the match is weak. Clone size, where shown, is once, few, many, or a class for clones that have expanded.

D gene	clone size	V gene	CDR3 length	J gene	CDR3 DNA	CDR3 protein
-	-	TRBV27	15	TRBJ1-4	TGTGCCAGCAGATCGGTTACTGCAACTAATGAAAAACTGTTTTTT	CASRSVTATNEKLFF
TRBD1	-	TRBV19	15	TRBJ1-5	TGTGCCAGTAGTGTCCGACAGGGGGCTGTCCAGCCCCAGCATTTT	CASSVRQGAVQPQHF
-	-	TRBV5-6	15	TRBJ1-1	TGTGCCAGCAGCACCGGTAGGGGCATGAACACTGAAGCTTTCTTT	CASSTGRGMNTEAFF
TRBD2	-	TRBV5-4	16	TRBJ2-7	TGTGCCAGCAGCCCGGGGACTAGCGGGGGCCACTACGAGCAGTACTTC	CASSPGTSGGHYEQYF
TRBD1	-	TRBV4-3	19	TRBJ2-6	TGCGCCAGCAGCCAGTCGACCGGGACAGGGGGCTCGGGGGCCAACGTCCTGACTTTC	CASSQSTGTGGSGANVLTF
-	-	TRBV6-2/TRBV6-3	12	TRBJ2-7	TGTGCCAGCAGCCTGGACTACTACGAGCAGTACTTC	CASSLDYYEQYF
-	-	TRBV5-1	15	TRBJ2-7	TGCGCCAGCAGCTTGCAAGGGACATTTACCTACGAGCAGTACTTC	CASSLQGTFTYEQYF
-	-	TRBV5-6	12	TRBJ1-2	TGTGCCAGCAGCCAGGCGCCGTATGGCTACACCTTC	CASSQAPYGYTF
-	once	TRBV12-3/TRBV12-4	13	TRBJ2-7	TGTGCCAGCAGGTACACGTCTTCGGGCGAGCAGTACTTC	CASRYTSSGEQYF
TRBD1	-	TRBV2	14	TRBJ1-1	TGTGCCAGCAGACTGACAGGGCTAGCCACTGAAGCTTTCTTT	CASRLTGLATEAFF
TRBD1	-	TRBV7-3	15	TRBJ2-7	TGTGCCAGCAGCCACGGGACAGGGTTATCGTACGAGCAGTACTTC	CASSHGTGLSYEQYF
-	-	TRBV18	14	TRBJ1-5	TGTGCCAGCTCAAGTTACGGAGGGGATCAGCCCCAGCATTTT	CASSSYGGDQPQHF
-	once	TRBV12-3/TRBV12-4	12	TRBJ2-2	TGTGCCAGCAGTTTCAGGGCCGGGGAGCTGTTTTTT	CASSFRAGELFF
-	-	TRBV14	13	TRBJ1-2	TGTGCCAGCAGCGAAACAGAACTGTATGGCTACACCTTC	CASSETELYGYTF
-	-	TRBV28	14	TRBJ1-2	TGTGCCAGCAGTTCGCCCACAGTTTCCTATGGCTACACCTTC	CASSSPTVSYGYTF
-	-	TRBV7-8	15	TRBJ2-3	TGTGCCAGCAGCTTAGCGGGGCCAAGCACAGATACGCAGTATTTT	CASSLAGPSTDTQYF
TRBD1	-	TRBV19	16	TRBJ1-1	TGTGCCAGTCGTAGGACAGGGGTGACCATGAACACTGAAGCTTTCTTT	CASRRTGVTMNTEAFF
-	-	TRBV5-4	14	TRBJ1-2	TGTGCCAGCAGCTTGCCAGGGGAAGGCTATGGCTACACCTTC	CASSLPGEGYGYTF
-	-	TRBV18	15	TRBJ1-6	TGTGCCAGCTCAAACCTGGGGGGGCAACGGAGCCCCCTCCACTTT	CASSNLGGQRSPLHF
-	-	TRBV12-3/TRBV12-4	12	TRBJ1-6	TGTGCCAGCAGTTCGCTTGGCTCACCCCTCCACTTT	CASSSLGSPLHF
-	-	TRBV6-5	15	TRBJ2-2	TGTGCCAGCACAATACACCGAATGGACACCGGGGAGCTGTTTTTT	CASTIHRMDTGELFF
-	-	TRBV25-1	14	TRBJ1-1	TGTGCCAGCGCCTCGGGGGGACGGAACACTGAAGCTTTCTTT	CASASGGRNTEAFF
-	few	TRBV20-1	11	TRBJ2-7	TGCAGTGCTGTCAGTAACGACGAGCAGTACTTC	CSAVSNDEQYF
TRBD1	-	TRBV4-3	16	TRBJ1-1	TGCGCCAGCAGCCAAACGGGACAGAGTATGAACACTGAAGCTTTCTTT	CASSQTGQSMNTEAFF
-	few	TRBV19	15	TRBJ1-2	TGTGCCAGTAGTATTAGGGACATCACTAACTATGGCTACACCTTC	CASSIRDITNYGYTF
TRBD1	few	TRBV4-1	20	TRBJ2-2	TGCGCCAGCAGCCTTCTCCAACCTCGACAGGGGTCACGGTACACCGGGGAGCTGTTTTTT	CASSLLQPRQGSRYTGELFF
TRBD2	-	TRBV2	15	TRBJ2-1	TGTGCCAGCAGTCCCCCTAGCGGGGGATACAATGAGCAGTTCTTC	CASSPPSGGYNEQFF
-	once	TRBV12-3/TRBV12-4	13	TRBJ1-2	TGTGCCAGCAGTTTTGGCAGGAGCGGTGGCTACACCTTC	CASSFGRSGGYTF
TRBD1	-	TRBV10-3	13	TRBJ1-4	TGTGCCATCAGTGCGACAGGGGACGAAAAACTGTTTTTT	CAISATGDEKLFF
-	-	TRBV6-5	14	TRBJ1-4	TGTGCCAGCAGTTACGGTAGACTTAATGAAAAACTGTTTTTT	CASSYGRLNEKLFF
TRBD1	-	TRBV19	15	TRBJ2-7	TGTGCCAGTAGTATTGCGACAGGGCCGACCTACGAGCAGTACTTC	CASSIATGPTYEQYF
TRBD1	-	TRBV12-3/TRBV12-4	13	TRBJ1-2	TGTGCCAGCAGTTTACCAGGGACAGGTGGCTACACCTTC	CASSLPGTGGYTF
TRBD2	-	TRBV6-4	16	TRBJ2-3	TGTGCCAGCAGTGACGGGACTAGCGGGGCCGCAGATACGCAGTATTTT	CASSDGTSGAADTQYF
TRBD1	-	TRBV19	14	TRBJ2-2	TGTGCCAGTAGAGTCTTGGACAGGACGAGGGAGCTGTTTTTT	CASRVLDRTRELFF
TRBD2	-	TRBV29-1	14	TRBJ2-5	TGCAGCGTTGTAACGGGGGGGTGGCAAGAGACCCAGTACTTC	CSVVTGGWQETQYF
-	-	TRBV2	14	TRBJ1-1	TGTGCCAGCAGTGGAGGTAACCGGAAGACTGAAGCTTTCTTT	CASSGGNRKTEAFF
TRBD1	-	TRBV19	14	TRBJ2-7	TGTGCCAGTAAAGGGACAGGGTCCTTCCACGAGCAGTACTTC	CASKGTGSFHEQYF
-	-	TRBV27	14	TRBJ2-1	TGTGCCAGCAGTAACCAACTAGTTCTCCATGAGCAGTTCTTC	CASSNQLVLHEQFF
TRBD1	-	TRBV7-2	12	TRBJ2-3	TGTGCCAGCAGCGGACAGGGTGGTGGGCAGTATTTT	CASSGQGGGQYF
TRBD1	-	TRBV5-4	15	TRBJ1-4	TGTGCCAGCAGCTTCGCCGGGACAGGGGATGAAAAACTGTTTTTT	CASSFAGTGDEKLFF
-	-	TRBV28	18	TRBJ2-3	TGTGCCAGCAGTCAATACCCCTACAGGACAGCCAGCACAGATACGCAGTATTTT	CASSQYPYRTASTDTQYF
-	-	TRBV13	19	TRBJ2-6	TGTGCCAGCAGGAAATCTTCGGGCAGGACAAGCTCTGGGGCCAACGTCCTGACTTTC	CASRKSSGRTSSGANVLTF
-	-	TRBV6-5	13	TRBJ1-5	TGTGCCAGCAGCAGGGTTAGCAATCAGCCCCAGCATTTT	CASSRVSNQPQHF
TRBD2	-	TRBV9	18	TRBJ2-3	TGTGCCAGCAGCGTAGGAGGGGGACTAGCGGTTGGGTCAGATACGCAGTATTTT	CASSVGGGLAVGSDTQYF
TRBD1	-	TRBV20-1	11	TRBJ2-7	TGCAGTAGGGGACAGCTATACGAGCAGTACTTC	CSRGQLYEQYF
-	-	TRBV25-1	14	TRBJ2-3	TGTGCCAGCAGTAATACCCAGGAGGAGGATACGCAGTATTTT	CASSNTQEEDTQYF
TRBD1	once	TRBV20-1	15	TRBJ1-2	TGCAGTGCTAGTCCTCCGGGACAGAGTAGCTATGGCTACACCTTC	CSASPPGQSSYGYTF
TRBD1	-	TRBV7-2	18	TRBJ1-5	TGTGCCAGCAGCTTAGATCCTGGGACAGAATATAGCAATCAGCCCCAGCATTTT	CASSLDPGTEYSNQPQHF
TRBD1	-	TRBV28	12	TRBJ2-5	TGTGCCAGCAGTTTAAGGACAGGAGCTTTATACTTC	CASSLRTGALYF
-	-	TRBV5-7	14	TRBJ2-1	TGTGCCAGCAGACCACGGGACTTGTACAATGAGCAGTTCTTC	CASRPRDLYNEQFF
-	-	TRBV28	14	TRBJ1-1	TGTGCCAGCAGTTTACAGGGGTTGAACACTGAAGCTTTCTTT	CASSLQGLNTEAFF
TRBD1	-	TRBV5-5	14	TRBJ2-7	TGTGCCAGCAGATCCGGGACAGGGAGTTACGAGCAGTACTTC	CASRSGTGSYEQYF